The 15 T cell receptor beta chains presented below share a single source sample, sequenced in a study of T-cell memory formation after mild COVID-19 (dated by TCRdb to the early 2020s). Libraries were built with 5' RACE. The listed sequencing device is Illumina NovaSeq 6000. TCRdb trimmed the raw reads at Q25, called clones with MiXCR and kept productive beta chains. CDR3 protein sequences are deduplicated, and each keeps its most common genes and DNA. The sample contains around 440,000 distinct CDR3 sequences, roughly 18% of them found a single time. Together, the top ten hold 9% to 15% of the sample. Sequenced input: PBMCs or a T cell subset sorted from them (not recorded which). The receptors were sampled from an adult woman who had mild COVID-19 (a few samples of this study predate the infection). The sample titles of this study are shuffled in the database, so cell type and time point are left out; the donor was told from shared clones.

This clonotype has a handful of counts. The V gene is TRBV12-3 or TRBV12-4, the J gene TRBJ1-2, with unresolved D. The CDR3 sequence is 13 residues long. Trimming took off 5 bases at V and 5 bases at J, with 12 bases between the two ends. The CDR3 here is CASSRRTGYGYTF. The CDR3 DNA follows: TGTGCCAGCAGTCGGAGGACGGGGTATGGCTACACCTTC.

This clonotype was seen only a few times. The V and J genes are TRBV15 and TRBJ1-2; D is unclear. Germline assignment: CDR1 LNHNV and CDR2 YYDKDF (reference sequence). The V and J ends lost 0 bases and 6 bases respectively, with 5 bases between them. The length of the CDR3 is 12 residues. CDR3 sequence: CATSRDRDGYTF. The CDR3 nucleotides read TGTGCCACCAGCAGAGATAGGGATGGCTACACCTTC.

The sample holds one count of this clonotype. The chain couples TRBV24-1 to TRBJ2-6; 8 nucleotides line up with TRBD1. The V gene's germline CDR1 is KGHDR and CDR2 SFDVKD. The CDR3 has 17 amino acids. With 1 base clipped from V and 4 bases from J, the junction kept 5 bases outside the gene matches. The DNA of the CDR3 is TGTGCCACCAGTGATTTTGGGACAGGAAGAGGGGCCAACGTCCTGACTTTC. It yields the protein CATSDFGTGRGANVLTF.

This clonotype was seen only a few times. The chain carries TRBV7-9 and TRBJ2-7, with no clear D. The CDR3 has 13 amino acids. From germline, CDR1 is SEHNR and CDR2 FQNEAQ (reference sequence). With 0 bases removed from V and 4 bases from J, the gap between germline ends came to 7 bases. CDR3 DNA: TGTGCCAGCAGCTTAGCTGGGCAGTACGAGCAGTACTTC. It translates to CASSLAGQYEQYF. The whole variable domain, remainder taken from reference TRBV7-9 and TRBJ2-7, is DTGVSQNPRHKITKRGQNVTFRCDPISEHNRLYWYRQTLGQGPEFLTYFQNEAQLEKSRLLSDRFSAERPKGSFSTLEIQRTEQGDSAMYLCASSLAGQYEQYFGPGTRLTVT.

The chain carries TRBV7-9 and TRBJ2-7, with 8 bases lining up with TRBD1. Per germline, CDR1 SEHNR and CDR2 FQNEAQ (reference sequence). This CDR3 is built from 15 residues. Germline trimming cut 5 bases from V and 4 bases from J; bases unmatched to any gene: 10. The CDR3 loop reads CASSPLTGVSYEQYF. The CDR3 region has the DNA TGTGCCAGCAGCCCCCTGACAGGGGTGAGTTACGAGCAGTACTTC.

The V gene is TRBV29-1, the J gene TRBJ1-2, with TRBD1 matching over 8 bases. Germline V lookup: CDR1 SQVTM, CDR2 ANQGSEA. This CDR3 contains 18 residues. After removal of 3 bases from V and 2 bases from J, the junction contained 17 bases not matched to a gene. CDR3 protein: CSVDRRVKGTGVNYGYTF. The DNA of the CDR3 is TGCAGCGTTGATCGGCGTGTCAAGGGGACAGGAGTCAACTATGGCTACACCTTC.

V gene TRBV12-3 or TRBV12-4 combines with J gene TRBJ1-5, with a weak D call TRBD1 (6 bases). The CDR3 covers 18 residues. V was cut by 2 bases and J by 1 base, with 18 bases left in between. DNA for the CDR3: TGTGCCAGCAGTTTACCCCCGCGGGAGGGGGAGAGCAATCAGCCCCAGCATTTT. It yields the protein CASSLPPREGESNQPQHF.

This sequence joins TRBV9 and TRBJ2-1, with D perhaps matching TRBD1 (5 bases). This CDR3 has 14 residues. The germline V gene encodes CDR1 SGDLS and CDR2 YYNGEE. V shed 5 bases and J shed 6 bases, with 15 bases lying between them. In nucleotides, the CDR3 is TGTGCCAGCAGTTTACCAGGGCACGGCAATGAGCAGTTCTTC. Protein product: CASSLPGHGNEQFF.

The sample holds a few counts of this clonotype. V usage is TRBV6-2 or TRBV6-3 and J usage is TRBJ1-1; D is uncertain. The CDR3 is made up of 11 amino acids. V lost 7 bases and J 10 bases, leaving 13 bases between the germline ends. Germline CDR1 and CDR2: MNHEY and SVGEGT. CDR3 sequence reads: CASTSGPLAFF. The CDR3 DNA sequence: TGTGCCAGCACCTCCGGGCCCTTAGCTTTCTTT.

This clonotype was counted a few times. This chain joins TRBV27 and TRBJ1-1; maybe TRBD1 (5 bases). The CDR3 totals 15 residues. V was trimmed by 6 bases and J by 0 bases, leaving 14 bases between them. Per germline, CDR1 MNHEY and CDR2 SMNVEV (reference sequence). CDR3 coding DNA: TGTGCCAGCAGGCCACTGGGAGGGGTGAACACTGAAGCTTTCTTT. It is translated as CASRPLGGVNTEAFF.

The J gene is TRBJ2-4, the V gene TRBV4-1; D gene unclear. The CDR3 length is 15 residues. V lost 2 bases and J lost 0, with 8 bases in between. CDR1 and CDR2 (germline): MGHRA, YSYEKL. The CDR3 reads CASSQPAVAKNIQYF. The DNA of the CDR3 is TGCGCCAGCAGCCAACCGGCCGTAGCCAAAAACATTCAGTACTTC.

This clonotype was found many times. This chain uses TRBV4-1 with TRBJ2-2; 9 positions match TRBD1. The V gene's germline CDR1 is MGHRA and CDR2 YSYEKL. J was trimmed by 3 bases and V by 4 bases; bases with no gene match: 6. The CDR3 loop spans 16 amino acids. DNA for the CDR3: TGCGCCAGCAGCCGACCGGGACAGGGCGACACCGGGGAGCTGTTTTTT. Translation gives CASSRPGQGDTGELFF.

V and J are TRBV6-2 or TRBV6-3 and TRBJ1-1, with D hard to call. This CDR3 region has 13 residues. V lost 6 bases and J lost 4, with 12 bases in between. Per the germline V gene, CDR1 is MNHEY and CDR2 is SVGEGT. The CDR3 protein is CASRTSVVTEAFF. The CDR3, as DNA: TGTGCCAGCAGGACTTCCGTCGTCACTGAAGCTTTCTTT.

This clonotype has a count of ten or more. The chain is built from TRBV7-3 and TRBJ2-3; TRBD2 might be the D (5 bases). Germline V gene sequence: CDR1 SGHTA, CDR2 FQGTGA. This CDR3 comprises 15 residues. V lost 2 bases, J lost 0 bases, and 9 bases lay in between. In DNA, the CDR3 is TGTGCCAGCAGCTTAGGCGGGCCAAGCACAGATACGCAGTATTTT. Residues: CASSLGGPSTDTQYF.

As DNA, the CDR3 is TGTGCCAGCAGTACGACACGGGGGCCCTTTGGCTACACCTTC. Translated: CASSTTRGPFGYTF. The V call is TRBV11-2, the J call TRBJ1-2; D is perhaps TRBD1 (6 bases). The V end lost 6 bases, the J end lost 7 bases, and 18 bases lay between the germline ends. Germline V gene sequence: CDR1 SGHAT, CDR2 FQNNGV. The CDR3 runs to 14 residues.